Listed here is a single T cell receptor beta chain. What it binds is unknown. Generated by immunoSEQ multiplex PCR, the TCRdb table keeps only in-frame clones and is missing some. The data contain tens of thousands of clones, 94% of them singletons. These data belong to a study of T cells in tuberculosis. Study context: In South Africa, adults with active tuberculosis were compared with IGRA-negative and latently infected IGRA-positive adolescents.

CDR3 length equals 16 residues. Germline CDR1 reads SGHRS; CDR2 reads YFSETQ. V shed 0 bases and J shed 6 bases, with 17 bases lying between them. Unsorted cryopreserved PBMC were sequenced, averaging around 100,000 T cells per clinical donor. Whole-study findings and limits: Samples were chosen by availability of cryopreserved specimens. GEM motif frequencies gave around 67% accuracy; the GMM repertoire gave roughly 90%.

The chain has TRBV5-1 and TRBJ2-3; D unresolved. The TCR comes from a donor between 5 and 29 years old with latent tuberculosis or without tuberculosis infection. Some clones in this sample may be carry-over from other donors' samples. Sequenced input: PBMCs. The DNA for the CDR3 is TGCGCCAGCAGCTTGGCCGGCGGCCAGACCCTCGATACGCAGTATTTT. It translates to CASSLAGGQTLDTQYF.